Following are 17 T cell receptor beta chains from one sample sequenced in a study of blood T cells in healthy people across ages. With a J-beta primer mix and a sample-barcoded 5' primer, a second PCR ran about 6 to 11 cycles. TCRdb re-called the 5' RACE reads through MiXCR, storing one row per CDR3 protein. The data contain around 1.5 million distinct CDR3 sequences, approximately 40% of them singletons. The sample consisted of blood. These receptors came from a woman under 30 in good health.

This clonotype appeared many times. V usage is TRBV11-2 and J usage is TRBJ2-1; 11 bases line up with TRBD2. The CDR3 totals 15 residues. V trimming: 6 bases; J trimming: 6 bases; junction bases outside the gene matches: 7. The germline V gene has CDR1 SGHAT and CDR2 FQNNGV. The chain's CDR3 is CASSPTSGRSNEQFF. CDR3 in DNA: TGTGCCAGCAGTCCAACTAGCGGGAGATCCAATGAGCAGTTCTTC.

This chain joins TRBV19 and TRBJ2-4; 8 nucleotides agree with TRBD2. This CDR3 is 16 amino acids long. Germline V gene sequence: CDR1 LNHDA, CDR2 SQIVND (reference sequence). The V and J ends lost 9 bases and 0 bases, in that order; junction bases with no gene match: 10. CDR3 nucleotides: TGTGCCAGCATGAAGCGGGGGAAGCTAGCCAAAAACATTCAGTACTTC. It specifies CASMKRGKLAKNIQYF.

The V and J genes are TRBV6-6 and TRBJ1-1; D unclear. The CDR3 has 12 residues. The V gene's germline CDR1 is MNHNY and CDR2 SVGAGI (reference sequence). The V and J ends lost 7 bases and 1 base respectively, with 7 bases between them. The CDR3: CASNQRNTEAFF. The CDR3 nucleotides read TGTGCCAGCAACCAGAGGAACACTGAAGCTTTCTTT.

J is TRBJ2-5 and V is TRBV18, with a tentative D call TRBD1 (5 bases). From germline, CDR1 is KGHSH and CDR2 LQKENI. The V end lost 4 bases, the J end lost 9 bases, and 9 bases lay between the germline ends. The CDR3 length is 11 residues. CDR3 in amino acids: CASSRGEAQYF. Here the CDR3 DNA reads TGTGCCAGCTCACGGGGCGAGGCCCAGTACTTC.

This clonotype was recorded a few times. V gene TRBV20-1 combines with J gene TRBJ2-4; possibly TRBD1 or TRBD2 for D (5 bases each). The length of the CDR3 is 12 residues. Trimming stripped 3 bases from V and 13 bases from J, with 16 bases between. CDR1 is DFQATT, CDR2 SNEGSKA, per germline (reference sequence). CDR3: CSASTFDGDQYF. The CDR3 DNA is TGCAGTGCTAGCACCTTCGACGGGGACCAGTACTTC.

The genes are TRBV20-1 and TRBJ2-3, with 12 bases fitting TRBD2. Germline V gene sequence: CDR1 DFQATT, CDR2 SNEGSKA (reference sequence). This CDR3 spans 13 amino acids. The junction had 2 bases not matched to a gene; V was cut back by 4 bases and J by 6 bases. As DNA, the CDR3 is TGCAGTGCTACCGGACTAGCGGGGGATACGCAGTATTTT. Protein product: CSATGLAGDTQYF.

This CDR3 reads CATSDPRGRERSGYTF. In DNA form, the CDR3 reads TGTGCCACCAGTGACCCTAGGGGCAGGGAAAGGAGTGGCTACACCTTC. The chain carries TRBV24-1 and TRBJ1-2; tentatively, D is TRBD1 (5 bases). The ends were cut back, 4 bases at V and 7 bases at J, with 21 bases in the middle. The CDR3 is 16 residues long. CDR1 KGHDR and CDR2 SFDVKD come from the germline V gene.

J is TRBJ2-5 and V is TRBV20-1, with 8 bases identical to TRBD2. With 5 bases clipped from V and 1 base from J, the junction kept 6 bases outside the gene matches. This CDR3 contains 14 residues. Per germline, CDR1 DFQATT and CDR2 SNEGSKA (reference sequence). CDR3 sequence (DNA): TGCAGTGCTCCCCCGAGCGGGAGCCAAGAGACCCAGTACTTC. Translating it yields CSAPPSGSQETQYF.

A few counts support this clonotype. CDR3 sequence: CAISESGTRQDTQYF. CDR3 coding DNA: TGTGCCATCAGTGAGTCCGGGACTAGACAAGATACGCAGTATTTT. The chain has TRBV10-3 and TRBJ2-3; 8 bases are a match to TRBD2. The V and J ends lost 0 bases and 5 bases, in that order; junction bases with no gene match: 4. The CDR3 covers 15 residues. The V gene's germline CDR1 is ENHRY and CDR2 SYGVKD.

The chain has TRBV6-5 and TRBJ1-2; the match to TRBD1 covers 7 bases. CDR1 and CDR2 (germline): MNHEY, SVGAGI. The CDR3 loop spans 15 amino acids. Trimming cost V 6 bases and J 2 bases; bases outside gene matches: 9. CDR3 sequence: CASRPWTGENYGYTF. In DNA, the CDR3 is TGTGCCAGCAGGCCTTGGACAGGAGAGAACTATGGCTACACCTTC.

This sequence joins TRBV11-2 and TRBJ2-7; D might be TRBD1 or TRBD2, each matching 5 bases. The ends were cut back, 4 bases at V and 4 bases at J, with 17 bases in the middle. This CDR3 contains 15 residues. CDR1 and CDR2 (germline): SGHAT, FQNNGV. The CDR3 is CASSSEPGPSYEQYF. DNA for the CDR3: TGTGCCAGCAGCTCCGAGCCGGGGCCGAGTTACGAGCAGTACTTC. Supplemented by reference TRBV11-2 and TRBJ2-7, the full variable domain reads EAGVAQSPRYKIIEKRQSVAFWCNPISGHATLYWYQQILGQGPKLLIQFQNNGVVDDSQLPKDRFSAERLKGVDSTLKIQPAKLEDSAVYLCASSSEPGPSYEQYFGPGTRLTVT.

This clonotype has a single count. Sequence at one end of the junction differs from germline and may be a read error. The CDR3 region has the DNA TGCGCCAGCAGCTTCCGTCTAGCGGGAGGTGACTCCCAAGAGACCCGGTACTTC. Translation: CASSFRLAGGDSQETRYF. The chain is built from TRBV5-1 and TRBJ2-5, with TRBD2 matching over 11 bases. Germline values: CDR1 SGHRS, CDR2 YFSETQ. The CDR3 consists of 18 residues.

Written as DNA, the CDR3 is TGTGCTCTCGGGACATCTAATTCACCCCTCCACTTT. Amino acids: CALGTSNSPLHF. The chain carries TRBV12-3 or TRBV12-4 and TRBJ1-6; TRBD1 is a possible D gene (6 bases). This CDR3 comprises 12 residues.

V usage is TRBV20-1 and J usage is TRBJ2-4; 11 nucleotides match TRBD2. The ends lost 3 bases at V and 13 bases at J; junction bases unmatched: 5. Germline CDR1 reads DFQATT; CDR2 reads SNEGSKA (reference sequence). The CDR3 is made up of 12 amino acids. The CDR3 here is CSARTSGASQYF. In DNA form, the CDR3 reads TGCAGTGCTAGGACTAGCGGGGCCTCCCAGTACTTC.

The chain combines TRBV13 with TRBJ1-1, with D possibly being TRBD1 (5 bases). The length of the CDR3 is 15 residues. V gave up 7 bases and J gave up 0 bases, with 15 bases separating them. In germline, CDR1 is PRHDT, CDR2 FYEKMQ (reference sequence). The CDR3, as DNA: TGTGCCAGCATCCTAGGTAGGGGATTGAACACTGAAGCTTTCTTT. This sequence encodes CASILGRGLNTEAFF.

The CDR3 region has the DNA TGTGCCAGCAGTTTAAATCTGCTAGGAGGCAACGAGCAGTACTTC. Its translation is CASSLNLLGGNEQYF. The chain combines TRBV27 with TRBJ2-4; weak D call: TRBD2 (5 bases). With the DNA end fitting TRBJ2-7 better, the J assignment may be wrong. CDR1 and CDR2 from the germline V gene are MNHEY and SMNVEV (reference sequence). The CDR3 covers 15 residues.

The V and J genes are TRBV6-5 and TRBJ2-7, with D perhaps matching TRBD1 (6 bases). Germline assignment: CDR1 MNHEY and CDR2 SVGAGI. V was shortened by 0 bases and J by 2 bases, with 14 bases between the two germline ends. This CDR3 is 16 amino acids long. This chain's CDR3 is CASSYSLQGSPYEQYF. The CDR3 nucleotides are TGTGCCAGCAGTTACTCATTGCAGGGGTCCCCCTACGAGCAGTACTTC.